The 4 T cell receptor beta chains below all came from one sample that was sequenced in a study of blood T cells in healthy people across ages. PCR was performed a second time for roughly 7 to 11 cycles using a sample-barcoded 5' primer and a J-beta primer mix. TCRdb reprocessed the 5' RACE reads via MiXCR and lists one record per CDR3 protein. This table has 650,000 to 900,000 distinct CDR3 sequences, 55% to 65% appearing once. Sequences were obtained from blood. These receptors were obtained from a man aged 25-40 years in good health.

The V gene is TRBV4-2, the J gene TRBJ1-5; D remains ambiguous. Germline V gives CDR1 LGHNA, CDR2 YNFKEQ. V was clipped by 3 bases and J by 2 bases, with 14 bases between them. The CDR3 is made up of 16 amino acids. The CDR3 reads CASSHDWVRGNQPQHF. The CDR3 nucleotides read TGTGCCAGCAGCCATGATTGGGTGAGGGGCAATCAGCCCCAGCATTTT.

The chain is built from TRBV9 and TRBJ2-1, with a weak D call TRBD1 (6 bases). V was cut by 0 bases and J by 7 bases, with 11 bases left in between. The CDR3 contains 14 residues. CDR1 is SGDLS and CDR2 is YYNGEE in the germline V gene. CDR3: CASSVDRVLNEQFF. CDR3 bases: TGTGCCAGCAGCGTAGACAGGGTGTTAAATGAGCAGTTCTTC. The full variable domain, with the rest looked up from reference TRBV9 and TRBJ2-1, is DSGVTQTPKHLITATGQRVTLRCSPRSGDLSVYWYQQSLDQGLQFLIQYYNGEERAKGNILERFSAQQFPDLHSELNLSSLELGDSALYFCASSVDRVLNEQFFGPGTRLTVL.

The V call is TRBV29-1, the J call TRBJ1-1, with D unclear. Germline V gene sequence: CDR1 SQVTM, CDR2 ANQGSEA. V lost 6 bases and J 2 bases, leaving 13 bases between the germline ends. CDR3 length: 13 residues. CDR3 region: CSVGDRINTEAFF. The CDR3 DNA follows: TGCAGCGTCGGGGATAGAATTAACACTGAAGCTTTCTTT. Filled out from reference TRBV29-1 and TRBJ1-1, the complete variable domain reads SAVISQKPSRDICQRGTSLTIQCQVDSQVTMMFWYRQQPGQSLTLIATANQGSEATYESGFVIDKFPISRPNLTFSTLTVSNMSPEDSSIYLCSVGDRINTEAFFGQGTRLTVV.

The chain joins TRBV12-3 or TRBV12-4 to TRBJ1-2; 7 nucleotides agree with TRBD1. V was clipped by 5 bases and J by 8 bases; unmatched bases: 14. The CDR3 consists of 15 residues. The CDR3 DNA is TGTGCCAGCAGTACGACCGACAGGGACCGATACGGCTACACCTTC. Amino acids: CASSTTDRDRYGYTF.